Many counts were recorded for the clone carrying this T cell receptor beta chain. Its target is not known. Source study methods: Building a distant-metastasis classifier for papillary thyroid cancer drew on CDR3 differences across clinicopathological groups. TCRdb re-called the PCR reads through MiXCR. TCRdb, not the authors, supplied the V and J calls. This table has 21,000 or so clones, less than 20% appearing once. None of the patients had undergone any treatment ahead of thyroid surgery. The data derive from a study of metastatic and nonmetastatic thyroid tumors. For the study at large: Patients with malignant and benign thyroid disease provided blood and tumor or nodule tissue, whose repertoires were compared.

Study conclusions and caveats: For both blood and tumor, malignant thyroid tumors reportedly showed significantly higher TCR beta diversity than benign nodules did.

There are 16 residues in the CDR3. Germline V gene lookup returns CDR1 SGHTA and CDR2 FQGNSA. Trimming stripped 2 bases from V and 6 bases from J, with 17 bases between. The V gene is TRBV7-2, the J gene TRBJ2-1; TRBD2 is a possible D gene (6 bases). The TCR sequence derives from a female donor with papillary thyroid cancer or a benign thyroid nodule (not recorded which). Some clones in this sample may be carry-over from other donors' samples. The sequenced sample consisted of blood. CDR3 nucleotide sequence: TGTGCCAGCAGCTTACAAGGAGCGGGCAACGTCAATGAGCAGTTCTTC. Amino acids: CASSLQGAGNVNEQFF.